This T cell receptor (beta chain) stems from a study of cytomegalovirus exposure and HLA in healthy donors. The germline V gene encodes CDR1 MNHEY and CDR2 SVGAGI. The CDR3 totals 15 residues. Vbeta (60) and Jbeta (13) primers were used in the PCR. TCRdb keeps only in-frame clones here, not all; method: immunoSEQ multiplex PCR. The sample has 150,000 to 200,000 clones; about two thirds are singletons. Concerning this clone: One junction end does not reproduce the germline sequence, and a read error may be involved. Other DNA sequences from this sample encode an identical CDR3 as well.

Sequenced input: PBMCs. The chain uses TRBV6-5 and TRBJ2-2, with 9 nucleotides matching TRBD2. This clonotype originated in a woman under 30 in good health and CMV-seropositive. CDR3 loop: CASSNLAGNTGELFF. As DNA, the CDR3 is TGTGCCAGCAGCAACCTAGCGGGGAACACCGGGGAGTTGTTTTTT.